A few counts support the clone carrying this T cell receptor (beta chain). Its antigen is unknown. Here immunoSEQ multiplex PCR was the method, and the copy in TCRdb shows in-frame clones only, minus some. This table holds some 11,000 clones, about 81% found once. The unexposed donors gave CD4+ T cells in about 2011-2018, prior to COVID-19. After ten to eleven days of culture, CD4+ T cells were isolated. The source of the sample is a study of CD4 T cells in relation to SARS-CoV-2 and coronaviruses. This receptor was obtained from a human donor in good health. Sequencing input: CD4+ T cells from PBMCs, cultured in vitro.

The CDR3 reads CASSLQGNRFSPLHF. The CDR3 region has the DNA TGTGCCAGCAGTTTACAGGGCAACCGATTTTCACCCCTCCACTTT. The V call is TRBV6-4, the J call TRBJ1-6, with TRBD1 as a possible D gene (6 bases). Trimming stripped 5 bases from V and 9 bases from J, with 17 bases between. There are 15 residues in the CDR3. The germline V gene encodes CDR1 MRHNA and CDR2 SNTAGT.